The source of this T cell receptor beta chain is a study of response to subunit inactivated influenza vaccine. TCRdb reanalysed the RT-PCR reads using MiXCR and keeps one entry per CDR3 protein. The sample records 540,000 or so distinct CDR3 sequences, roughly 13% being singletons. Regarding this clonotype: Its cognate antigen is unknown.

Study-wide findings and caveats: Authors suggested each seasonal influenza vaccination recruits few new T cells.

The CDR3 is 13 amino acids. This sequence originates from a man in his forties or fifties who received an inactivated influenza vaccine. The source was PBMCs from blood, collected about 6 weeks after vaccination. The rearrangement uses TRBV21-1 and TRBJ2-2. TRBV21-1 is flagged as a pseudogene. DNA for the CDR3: TGTGCCAGCAGGAGCAGAAACACCGGGGAGCTGTTTTTT. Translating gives CASRSRNTGELFF.